This T cell receptor (beta chain) was recovered during a study of shared clonotypes between healthy human individuals. V gave up 4 bases and J gave up 5 bases; unmatched junction bases: 6. The CDR3 spans 14 residues. Only in-frame clones appear in the TCRdb table, and some are missing; sequencing was by immunoSEQ multiplex PCR. The sample includes roughly 510,000 clones, approximately 79% of them seen just once. Each sample came from a Caucasian adult donor living in Nashville, Tennessee. The sample consisted of PBMCs. This sequence was found in a middle-aged woman in good health. Some clones in this sample may be carry-over from other donors' samples. The chain combines TRBV23-1 with TRBJ2-7; 9 bases agree with TRBD1. TRBV23-1 is an open reading frame, and its role is uncertain. The CDR3 nucleotides are TGCGCCAGCAGTCGGGGACAGGGCTTCCACGAGCAGTACTTC. Translating it yields CASSRGQGFHEQYF.